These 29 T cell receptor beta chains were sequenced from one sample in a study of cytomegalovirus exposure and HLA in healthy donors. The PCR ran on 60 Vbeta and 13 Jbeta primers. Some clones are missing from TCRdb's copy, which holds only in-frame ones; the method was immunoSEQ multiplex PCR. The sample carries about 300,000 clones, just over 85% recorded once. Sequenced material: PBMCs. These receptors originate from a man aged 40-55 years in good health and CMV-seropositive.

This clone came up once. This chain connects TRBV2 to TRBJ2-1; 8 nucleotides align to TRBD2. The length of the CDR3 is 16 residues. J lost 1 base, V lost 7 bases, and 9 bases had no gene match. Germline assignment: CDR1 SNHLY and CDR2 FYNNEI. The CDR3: CASTTPGLGSYNEQFF. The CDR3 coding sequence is TGTGCCAGCACTACTCCGGGACTAGGATCCTACAATGAGCAGTTCTTC.

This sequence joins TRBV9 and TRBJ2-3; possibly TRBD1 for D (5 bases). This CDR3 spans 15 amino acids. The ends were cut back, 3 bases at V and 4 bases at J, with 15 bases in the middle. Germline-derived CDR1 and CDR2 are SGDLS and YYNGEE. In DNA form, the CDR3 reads TGTGCCAGCAGCGCCCCAGGGATTCAGGCAGATACGCAGTATTTT. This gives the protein CASSAPGIQADTQYF.

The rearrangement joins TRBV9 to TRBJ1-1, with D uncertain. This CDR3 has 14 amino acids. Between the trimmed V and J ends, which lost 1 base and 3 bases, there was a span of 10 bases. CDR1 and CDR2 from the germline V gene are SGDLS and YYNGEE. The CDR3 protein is CASSVRSADTEAFF. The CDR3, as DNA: TGTGCCAGCAGCGTAAGGTCGGCGGACACTGAAGCTTTCTTT.

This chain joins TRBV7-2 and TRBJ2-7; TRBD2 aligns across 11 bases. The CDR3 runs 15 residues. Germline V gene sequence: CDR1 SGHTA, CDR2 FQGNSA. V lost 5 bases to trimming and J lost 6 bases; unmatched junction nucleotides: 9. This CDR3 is CASSRLLAGVAEQYF. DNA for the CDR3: TGTGCCAGCAGCAGACTACTAGCGGGAGTGGCCGAGCAGTACTTC.

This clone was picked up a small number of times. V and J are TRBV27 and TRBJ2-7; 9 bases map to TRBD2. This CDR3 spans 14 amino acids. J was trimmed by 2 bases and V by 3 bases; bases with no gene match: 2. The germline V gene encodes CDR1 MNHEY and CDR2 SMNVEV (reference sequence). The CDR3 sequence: CASSLREGPYEQYF. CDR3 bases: TGTGCCAGCAGTTTGCGGGAGGGCCCCTACGAGCAGTACTTC.

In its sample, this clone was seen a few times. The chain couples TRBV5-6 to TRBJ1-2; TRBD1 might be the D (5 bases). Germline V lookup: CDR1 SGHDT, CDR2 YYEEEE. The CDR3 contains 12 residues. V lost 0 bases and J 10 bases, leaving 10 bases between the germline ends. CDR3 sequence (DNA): TGTGCCAGCAGCTTGGGACAGTTCGACTACACCTTC. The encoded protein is CASSLGQFDYTF.

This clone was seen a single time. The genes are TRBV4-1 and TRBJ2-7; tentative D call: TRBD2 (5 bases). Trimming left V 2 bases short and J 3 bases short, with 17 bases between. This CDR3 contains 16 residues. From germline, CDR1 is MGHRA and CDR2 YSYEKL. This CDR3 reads CASSQKGGVDDYEQYF. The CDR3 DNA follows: TGCGCCAGCAGCCAAAAAGGAGGAGTAGATGACTACGAGCAGTACTTC.

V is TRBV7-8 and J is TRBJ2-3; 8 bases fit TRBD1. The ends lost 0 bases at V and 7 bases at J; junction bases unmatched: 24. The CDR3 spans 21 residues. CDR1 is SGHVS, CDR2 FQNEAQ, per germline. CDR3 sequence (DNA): TGTGCCAGCAGCTTAGCGTGGCAAGGGCAGGGGGCACTCGCGGGATCCCATACGCAGTATTTT. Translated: CASSLAWQGQGALAGSHTQYF.

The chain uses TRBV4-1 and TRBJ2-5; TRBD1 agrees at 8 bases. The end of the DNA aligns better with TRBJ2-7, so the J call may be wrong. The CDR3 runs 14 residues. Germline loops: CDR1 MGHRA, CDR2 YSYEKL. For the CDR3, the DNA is TGCGCCAGCAGCCTCCGGGACAGGCCCTACGAGCAGTACTTC. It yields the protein CASSLRDRPYEQYF.

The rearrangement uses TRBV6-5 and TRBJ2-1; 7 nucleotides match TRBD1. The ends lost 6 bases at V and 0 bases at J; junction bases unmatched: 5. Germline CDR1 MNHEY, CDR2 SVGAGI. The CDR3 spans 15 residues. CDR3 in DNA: TGTGCCAGCAGCTCGGACAGGAGCTCCTACAATGAGCAGTTCTTC. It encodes CASSSDRSSYNEQFF.

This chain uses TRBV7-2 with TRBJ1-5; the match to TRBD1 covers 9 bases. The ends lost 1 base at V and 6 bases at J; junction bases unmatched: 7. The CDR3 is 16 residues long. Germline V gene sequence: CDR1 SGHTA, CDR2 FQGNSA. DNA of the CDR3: TGTGCCAGCAGCTTAGGGGACAGGGTCGGGTCTCAGCCCCAGCATTTT. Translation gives CASSLGDRVGSQPQHF.

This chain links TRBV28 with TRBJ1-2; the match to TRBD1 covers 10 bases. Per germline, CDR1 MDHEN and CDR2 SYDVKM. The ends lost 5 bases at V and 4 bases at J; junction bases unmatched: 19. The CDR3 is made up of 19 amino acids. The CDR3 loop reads CASSPPGLTGGRSSYGYTF. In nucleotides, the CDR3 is TGTGCCAGCAGTCCACCGGGGCTGACAGGGGGCAGATCTAGCTATGGCTACACCTTC.

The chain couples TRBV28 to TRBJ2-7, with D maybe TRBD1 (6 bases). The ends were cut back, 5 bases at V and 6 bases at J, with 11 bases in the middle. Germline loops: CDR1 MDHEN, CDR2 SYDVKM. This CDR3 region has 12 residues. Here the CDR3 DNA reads TGTGCCAGCAGTCAACAGGGTCGCGAGCAGTACTTC. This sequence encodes CASSQQGREQYF.

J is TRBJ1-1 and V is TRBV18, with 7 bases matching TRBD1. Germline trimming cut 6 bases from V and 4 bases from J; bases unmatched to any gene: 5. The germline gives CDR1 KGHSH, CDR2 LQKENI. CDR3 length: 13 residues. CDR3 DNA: TGTGCCAGCTCCCAGAGGACAGGCACTGAAGCTTTCTTT. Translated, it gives CASSQRTGTEAFF.

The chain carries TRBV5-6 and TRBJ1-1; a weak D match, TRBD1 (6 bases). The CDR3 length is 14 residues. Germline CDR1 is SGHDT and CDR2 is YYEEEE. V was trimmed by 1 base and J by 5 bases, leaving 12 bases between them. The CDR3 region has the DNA TGTGCCAGCAGCTTGCCAGGGGCCGGTACTGAAGCTTTCTTT. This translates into CASSLPGAGTEAFF.

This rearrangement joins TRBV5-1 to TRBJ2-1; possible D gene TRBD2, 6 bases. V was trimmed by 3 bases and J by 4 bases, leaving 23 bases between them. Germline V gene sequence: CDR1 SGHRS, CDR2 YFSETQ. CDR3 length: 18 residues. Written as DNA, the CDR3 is TGCGCCAGCAGCTCGCGGGACGCCCGGGACTCGATATACAATGAGCAGTTCTTC. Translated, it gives CASSSRDARDSIYNEQFF.

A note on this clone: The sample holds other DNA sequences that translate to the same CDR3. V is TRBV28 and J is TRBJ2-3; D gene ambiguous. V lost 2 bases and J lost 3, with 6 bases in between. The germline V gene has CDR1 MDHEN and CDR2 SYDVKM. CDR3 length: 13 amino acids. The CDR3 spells CASSLAETDTQYF. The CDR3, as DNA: TGTGCCAGCAGTTTAGCGGAGACAGATACGCAGTATTTT.

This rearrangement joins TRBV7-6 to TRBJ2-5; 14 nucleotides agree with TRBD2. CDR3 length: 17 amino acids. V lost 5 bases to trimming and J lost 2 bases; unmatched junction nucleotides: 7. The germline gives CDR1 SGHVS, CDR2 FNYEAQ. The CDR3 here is CASSLGLAGGIQETQYF. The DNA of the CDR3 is TGTGCCAGCAGCCTTGGACTAGCGGGAGGAATTCAAGAGACCCAGTACTTC.

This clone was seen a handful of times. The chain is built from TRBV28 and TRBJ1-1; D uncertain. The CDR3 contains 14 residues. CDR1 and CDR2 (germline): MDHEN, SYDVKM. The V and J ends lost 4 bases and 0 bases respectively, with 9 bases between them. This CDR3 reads CASSSPNMNTEAFF. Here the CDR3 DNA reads TGTGCCAGCAGTTCGCCCAACATGAACACTGAAGCTTTCTTT.

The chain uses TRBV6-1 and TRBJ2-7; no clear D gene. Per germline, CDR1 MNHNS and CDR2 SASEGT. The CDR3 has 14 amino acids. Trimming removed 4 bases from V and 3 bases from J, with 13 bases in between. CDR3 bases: TGTGCCAGCAGTGGCGGCACCTGGATCTACGAGCAGTACTTC. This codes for CASSGGTWIYEQYF.

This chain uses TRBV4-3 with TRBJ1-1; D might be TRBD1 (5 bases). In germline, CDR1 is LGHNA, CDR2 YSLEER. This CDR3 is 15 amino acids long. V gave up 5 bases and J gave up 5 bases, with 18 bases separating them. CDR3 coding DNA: TGCGCCAGCAGCGGCGGGGGGGGAGGGTGGACTGAAGCTTTCTTT. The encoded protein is CASSGGGGGWTEAFF.

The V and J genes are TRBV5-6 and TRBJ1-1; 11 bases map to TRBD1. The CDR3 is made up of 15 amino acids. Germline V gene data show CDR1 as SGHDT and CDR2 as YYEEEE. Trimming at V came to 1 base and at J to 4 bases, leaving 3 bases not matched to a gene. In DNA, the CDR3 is TGTGCCAGCAGCTTGCTTGGGACAGGGGGCACTGAAGCTTTCTTT. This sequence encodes CASSLLGTGGTEAFF.

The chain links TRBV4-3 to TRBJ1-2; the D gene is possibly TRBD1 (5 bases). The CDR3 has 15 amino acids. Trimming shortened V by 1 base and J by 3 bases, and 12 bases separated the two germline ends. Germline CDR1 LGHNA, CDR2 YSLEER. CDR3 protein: CASSQVEKGDYGYTF. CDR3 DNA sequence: TGCGCCAGCAGCCAAGTGGAAAAAGGGGACTATGGCTACACCTTC.

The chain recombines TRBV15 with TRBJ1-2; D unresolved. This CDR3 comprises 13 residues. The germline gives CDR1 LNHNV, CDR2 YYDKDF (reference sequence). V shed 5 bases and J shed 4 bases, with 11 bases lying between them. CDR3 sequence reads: CATSRAASYGYTF. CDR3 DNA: TGTGCCACCAGCCGTGCGGCCTCCTATGGCTACACCTTC.

The CDR3 loop reads CASSLGGTGNEKLFF. DNA of the CDR3: TGTGCCAGCAGCTTAGGAGGGACAGGGAACGAAAAACTGTTTTTT. The V call is TRBV7-6, the J call TRBJ1-4, with 9 bases that match TRBD1. Germline V CDR1 and CDR2: SGHVS, FNYEAQ. J lost 8 bases, V lost 1 base, and 5 bases had no gene match. This CDR3 has 15 residues. Supplemented by reference TRBV7-6 and TRBJ1-4, the full variable domain reads GAGVSQSPRYKVTKRGQDVALRCDPISGHVSLYWYRQALGQGPEFLTYFNYEAQQDKSGLPNDRFSAERPEGSISTLTIQRTEQRDSAMYRCASSLGGTGNEKLFFGSGTQLSVL.

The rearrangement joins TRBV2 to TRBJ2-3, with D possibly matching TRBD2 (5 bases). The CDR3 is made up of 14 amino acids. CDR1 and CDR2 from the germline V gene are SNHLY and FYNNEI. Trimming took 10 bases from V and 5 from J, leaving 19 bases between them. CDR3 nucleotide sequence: TGTGCCACTTACCAACTAGGAGGAGGAGATACGCAGTATTTT. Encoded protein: CATYQLGGGDTQYF. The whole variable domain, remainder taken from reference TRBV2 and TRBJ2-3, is EPEVTQTPSHQVTQMGQEVILRCVPISNHLYFYWYRQILGQKVEFLVSFYNNEISEKSEIFDDQFSVERPDGSNFTLKIRSTKLEDSAMYFCATYQLGGGDTQYFGPGTRLTVL.

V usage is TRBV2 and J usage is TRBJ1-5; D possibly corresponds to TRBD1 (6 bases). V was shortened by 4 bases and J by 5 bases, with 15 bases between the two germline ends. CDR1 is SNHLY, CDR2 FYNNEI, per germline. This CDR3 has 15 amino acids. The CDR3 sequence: CASSVERGGHQPQHF. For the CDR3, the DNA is TGTGCCAGCAGTGTGGAGAGGGGGGGGCATCAGCCCCAGCATTTT. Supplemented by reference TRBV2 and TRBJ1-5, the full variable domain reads EPEVTQTPSHQVTQMGQEVILRCVPISNHLYFYWYRQILGQKVEFLVSFYNNEISEKSEIFDDQFSVERPDGSNFTLKIRSTKLEDSAMYFCASSVERGGHQPQHFGDGTRLSIL.

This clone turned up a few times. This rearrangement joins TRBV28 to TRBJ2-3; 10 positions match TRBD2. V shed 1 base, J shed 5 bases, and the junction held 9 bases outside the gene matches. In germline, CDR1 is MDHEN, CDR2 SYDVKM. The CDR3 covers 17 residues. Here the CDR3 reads CASSLSGLAEGGDTQYF. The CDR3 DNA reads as TGTGCCAGCAGTTTATCTGGACTAGCGGAGGGGGGAGATACGCAGTATTTT.

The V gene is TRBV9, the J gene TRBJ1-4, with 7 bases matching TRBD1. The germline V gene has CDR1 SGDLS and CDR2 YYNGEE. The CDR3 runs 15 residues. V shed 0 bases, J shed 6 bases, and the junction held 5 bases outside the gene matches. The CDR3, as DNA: TGTGCCAGCAGCGTAGGGTCAGGGGGGTATGAAAAACTGTTTTTT. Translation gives CASSVGSGGYEKLFF.